Below, one TCR beta chain is given with its context. Its specificity is not known. Trimming took off 4 bases at V and 2 bases at J, with 11 bases between the two ends. The CDR3 is made up of 13 amino acids. Germline V gene lookup returns CDR1 GTSNPN and CDR2 SVGIG (reference sequence). The sample is drawn from a study of T cell responses to AZD1222 COVID-19 vaccine. Study-wide points: Females made up more of the donors, who were largely white British, and clonal diversity may have come out too low. The breadth and depth of Spike-specific TCRs increased once two AZD1222 doses had been given.

Profiling relied on immunoSEQ multiplex PCR, and the TCRdb table lists in-frame clones only, not all of them. The sample has about 120,000 clones, about 88% seen once. The rearrangement joins TRBV30 to TRBJ1-2, with a weak D call TRBD1 (6 bases). This specimen was peripheral blood, taken 28 days after the second AZD1222 dose. The sequence came from an adult who received the AZD1222 COVID-19 vaccine. The CDR3 reads CAWIYTGNYGYTF. CDR3 DNA sequence: TGTGCCTGGATCTATACAGGGAACTATGGCTACACCTTC.